The 18 T cell receptor beta chains reported below all come from one sample, sequenced in a study of CD8 T cells in ankylosing spondylitis. Study results and limitations: What appeared characteristic of ankylosing spondylitis blood was a TCR beta motif of fewer than ten highly homologous variants.

TCRdb analysed the 5' RACE reads with MiXCR anew, one entry per CDR3 protein. The table has 100,000 or so distinct CDR3 sequences, about 8.1% seen once. No antigen is known for these receptors. What was sequenced was blood, either unsorted or a sorted T cell fraction (not recorded which). These receptors were collected from a male donor with ankylosing spondylitis.

In this sample, this clonotype turned up many times. The genes are TRBV29-1 and TRBJ2-2; D may be TRBD2 (5 bases). V was pared by 8 bases and J by 4 bases, with 14 bases between. The CDR3 extends over 13 amino acids. The germline V gene encodes CDR1 SQVTM and CDR2 ANQGSEA. The CDR3 nucleotides read TGCAGCTCCTTCAAGGCGGGCACCGGGGAGCTGTTTTTT. This codes for CSSFKAGTGELFF.

This clonotype was counted a few times. The CDR3 DNA sequence: TGTGCCAGCAGTAAATCTGAAGCTTTCTTT. Protein sequence: CASSKSEAFF. The genes are TRBV6-1 and TRBJ1-1, with no clear D. The CDR3 length is 10 residues. V was clipped by 5 bases and J by 6 bases, with 4 bases between them. The V gene's germline CDR1 is MNHNS and CDR2 SASEGT.

This clonotype has a handful of counts. The chain links TRBV29-1 to TRBJ2-2; TRBD1 matches at 11 bases. Per germline, CDR1 SQVTM and CDR2 ANQGSEA. The J segment lost 4 bases and the V segment lost 7 bases, leaving 11 bases of the junction unmatched. This CDR3 has 16 amino acids. This CDR3 reads CSAEWTGGRATGELFF. The DNA for the CDR3 is TGCAGCGCTGAGTGGACAGGGGGCAGAGCCACCGGGGAGCTGTTTTTT.

This clonotype was counted many times. V is TRBV2 and J is TRBJ2-7; TRBD1 aligns across 9 bases. The CDR3 consists of 14 residues. Unmatched junction bases numbered 10, after V lost 5 bases and J lost 8 bases. CDR1 SNHLY and CDR2 FYNNEI come from the germline V gene. CDR3 amino acids: CASSTPGQGLKQYF. The CDR3 nucleotides are TGTGCCAGCAGTACCCCGGGACAGGGTTTGAAGCAGTACTTC.

This clonotype occurred many times. The DNA of the CDR3 is TGTGCCACCAGTGATTTACCAGGGCGAGCCGGGGAGCTGTTTTTT. This encodes CATSDLPGRAGELFF. V is TRBV24-1 and J is TRBJ2-2, with D perhaps matching TRBD1 (5 bases). Germline V gene lookup returns CDR1 KGHDR and CDR2 SFDVKD. The CDR3 covers 15 residues. The germline V and J ends were trimmed by 1 base and 6 bases, with 11 bases remaining between them.

This clonotype has ten or more counts. The J gene is TRBJ2-1, the V gene TRBV6-1; 9 nucleotides agree with TRBD2. The CDR3 loop spans 16 amino acids. With 2 bases clipped from V and 3 bases from J, the junction kept 5 bases outside the gene matches. Germline V gene sequence: CDR1 MNHNS, CDR2 SASEGT. In DNA form, the CDR3 reads TGTGCCAGCAGTGAAAGACTAGCGGAAGACTACAATGAGCAGTTCTTC. This encodes CASSERLAEDYNEQFF.

The rearrangement links TRBV5-1 to TRBJ2-1, with D perhaps assigned TRBD1 or TRBD2 (5 bases each). Trimming took off 0 bases at V and 2 bases at J, with 9 bases between the two ends. The germline CDR1 and CDR2 sequences are SGHRS and YFSETQ. The CDR3 is 15 amino acids. Here the CDR3 reads CASSLDTGPYNEQFF. The CDR3 DNA reads TGCGCCAGCAGCTTGGACACGGGACCCTACAATGAGCAGTTCTTC. Based on the CDR3 plus reference TRBV5-1 and TRBJ2-1, the full variable domain is KAGVTQTPRYLIKTRGQQVTLSCSPISGHRSVSWYQQTPGQGLQFLFEYFSETQRNKGNFPGRFSGRQFSNSRSEMNVSTLELGDSALYLCASSLDTGPYNEQFFGPGTRLTVL.

This clonotype has just a few counts. The chain combines TRBV20-1 with TRBJ2-7, with 8 bases that match TRBD2. The CDR3 extends over 13 amino acids. The germline V gene encodes CDR1 DFQATT and CDR2 SNEGSKA (reference sequence). J was trimmed by 3 bases and V by 5 bases; bases with no gene match: 6. CDR3 residues: CSACPSGHYEQYF. DNA of the CDR3: TGCAGTGCTTGTCCTAGCGGGCACTACGAGCAGTACTTC.

This clonotype came up a few times. The chain is built from TRBV12-3 or TRBV12-4 and TRBJ1-5; D remains unclear. Trimming stripped 1 base from V and 4 bases from J, with 8 bases between. The CDR3 consists of 14 residues. The CDR3 nucleotides read TGTGCCAGCAGTTTAGGTATCGGGAATCAGCCCCAGCATTTT. It specifies CASSLGIGNQPQHF.

The sample holds a few counts of this clonotype. The rearrangement uses TRBV13 and TRBJ2-1; 10 positions match TRBD2. The CDR3 is made up of 17 amino acids. Germline V lookup: CDR1 PRHDT, CDR2 FYEKMQ (reference sequence). V lost 3 bases and J lost 3; bases outside the gene matches: 8. The CDR3 sequence is CASSFLAGAPNYNEQFF. The CDR3 bases are TGTGCCAGCAGCTTCCTAGCGGGAGCGCCGAACTACAATGAGCAGTTCTTC.

This clonotype is medium-sized within its sample. This chain links TRBV12-3 or TRBV12-4 with TRBJ1-4; weak D call: TRBD1 (5 bases). The CDR3 covers 16 residues. Trimming removed 8 bases from V and 5 bases from J, with 21 bases in between. The CDR3 sequence is CASLRTQLTGNEKLFF. As DNA, the CDR3 is TGTGCCAGCCTAAGGACACAACTGACGGGGAATGAAAAACTGTTTTTT.

This clonotype has more than one count but fewer than ten. The chain carries TRBV11-2 and TRBJ2-1, with D possibly TRBD2 on 7 matching bases. CDR1 SGHAT and CDR2 FQNNGV come from the germline V gene. The CDR3 is made up of 13 amino acids. Trimming took 5 bases from V and 9 from J, leaving 14 bases between them. This chain's CDR3 is CASSHGGLGEQFF. DNA of the CDR3: TGTGCCAGCAGCCACGGGGGGCTAGGTGAGCAGTTCTTC. Filled out from reference TRBV11-2 and TRBJ2-1, the complete variable domain reads EAGVAQSPRYKIIEKRQSVAFWCNPISGHATLYWYQQILGQGPKLLIQFQNNGVVDDSQLPKDRFSAERLKGVDSTLKIQPAKLEDSAVYLCASSHGGLGEQFFGPGTRLTVL.

This clonotype occurred many times. V is TRBV12-3 or TRBV12-4 and J is TRBJ2-1, with a tentative D call TRBD2 (5 bases). V lost 3 bases and J lost 4, with 13 bases in between. This CDR3 spans 15 amino acids. CDR3 region: CASSLGSALYNEQFF. In DNA form, the CDR3 reads TGTGCCAGCAGTTTGGGTAGCGCCTTATACAATGAGCAGTTCTTC.

The chain joins TRBV29-1 to TRBJ1-4; 10 positions match TRBD1. The germline CDR1 and CDR2 sequences are SQVTM and ANQGSEA. V was clipped by 2 bases and J by 8 bases; unmatched bases: 2. This CDR3 is 13 amino acids long. In DNA, the CDR3 is TGCAGCGTTGAATCGGACAGGGGGGAAAAACTGTTTTTT. Translating gives CSVESDRGEKLFF.

This clonotype was counted between two and nine times. The chain combines TRBV5-5 with TRBJ2-7; tentatively, D is TRBD1 (5 bases). Trimming removed 4 bases at V and 4 bases at J, with 15 bases between. The CDR3 consists of 14 residues. Germline loops: CDR1 SGHKS, CDR2 YYEKEE (reference sequence). In nucleotides, the CDR3 is TGTGCCAGCAGCGCCTGGTCGAAGGGGTACGAGCAGTACTTC. Encoded protein: CASSAWSKGYEQYF.

At least ten counts were recorded for this clonotype. The rearrangement joins TRBV24-1 to TRBJ2-1; 8 bases align to TRBD2. With V trimmed by 8 bases and J by 6 bases, 5 bases remained unmatched. The CDR3 length is 13 residues. The germline V gene has CDR1 KGHDR and CDR2 SFDVKD. CDR3 residues: CATTSGRVNEQFF. The CDR3 DNA follows: TGTGCCACCACGAGCGGGAGAGTCAATGAGCAGTTCTTC.

This clonotype occurred a few times. The chain uses TRBV27 and TRBJ1-6, with D tentatively TRBD1 (6 bases). The germline V gene has CDR1 MNHEY and CDR2 SMNVEV (reference sequence). This CDR3 is built from 15 residues. The germline V and J ends were trimmed by 5 bases and 7 bases, with 15 bases remaining between them. The CDR3 sequence is CASSAGTTVNSPLHF. DNA of the CDR3: TGTGCCAGCAGTGCGGGGACAACCGTCAATTCACCCCTCCACTTT.

The chain carries TRBV6-4 and TRBJ2-1; D may correspond to TRBD1 or TRBD2 (6 bases each). V was trimmed by 0 bases and J by 8 bases, leaving 17 bases between them. CDR1 and CDR2 from the germline V gene are MRHNA and SNTAGT. The CDR3 is 16 amino acids. The CDR3 bases are TGTGCCAGCAGTGACTCGATGTTAGCGGAGGGGGATGAGCAGTTCTTC. Residues: CASSDSMLAEGDEQFF.